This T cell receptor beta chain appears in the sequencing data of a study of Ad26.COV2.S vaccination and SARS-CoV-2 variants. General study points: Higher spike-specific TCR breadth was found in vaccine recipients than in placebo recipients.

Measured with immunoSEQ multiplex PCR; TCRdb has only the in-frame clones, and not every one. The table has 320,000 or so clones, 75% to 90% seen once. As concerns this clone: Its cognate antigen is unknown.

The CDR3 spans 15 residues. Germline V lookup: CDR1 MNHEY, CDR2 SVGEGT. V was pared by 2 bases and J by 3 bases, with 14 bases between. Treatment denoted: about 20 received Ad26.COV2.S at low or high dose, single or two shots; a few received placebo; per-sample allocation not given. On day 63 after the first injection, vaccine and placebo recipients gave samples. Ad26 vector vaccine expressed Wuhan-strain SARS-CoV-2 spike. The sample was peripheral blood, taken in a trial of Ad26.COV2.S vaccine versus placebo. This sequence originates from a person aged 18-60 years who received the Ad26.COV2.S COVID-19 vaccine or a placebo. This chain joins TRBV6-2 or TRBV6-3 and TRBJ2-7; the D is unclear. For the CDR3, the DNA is TGTGCCAGCAGTTACGCGGCAGCGTTTCGCTACGAGCAGTACTTC. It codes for CASSYAAAFRYEQYF.